The table lists the clone carrying this T cell receptor (beta chain) with a few counts. The CDR3 is made up of 18 amino acids. V gave up 1 base and J gave up 3 bases, with 21 bases separating them. Germline lookup yields CDR1 MNHEY and CDR2 SVGEGT. These data belong to a study of patients and donors after allogeneic stem cell transplantation. MiXCR, applied by TCRdb to the RT-PCR reads, yields one record per CDR3 protein. The table includes some 150,000 distinct CDR3 sequences, approximately 35% detected once. The receptor was derived from a human donor who was either an allogeneic HSCT recipient or a stem cell or donor lymphocyte infusion donor (not recorded which). It is not recorded whose cells these are; they may come from a transplant donor. The sample consisted of blood, either unsorted or a sorted T cell fraction (not recorded which). This sequence joins TRBV6-2 or TRBV6-3 and TRBJ1-2; D gene ambiguous. The CDR3 spells CASSYFPAASGSDYGYTF. CDR3 in DNA: TGTGCCAGCAGTTACTTCCCCGCGGCCTCGGGATCCGACTATGGCTACACCTTC.